Sequencing of this T cell receptor beta chain was carried out in a study of T cell responses to AZD1222 COVID-19 vaccine. V was pared by 3 bases and J by 6 bases, with 20 bases between. Germline CDR1 LNHDA, CDR2 SQIVND (reference sequence). CDR3 size: 17 residues. Measured with immunoSEQ multiplex PCR; TCRdb has only the in-frame clones, and not every one. Of approximately 150,000 clones in the sample, about 90% were seen once. The TCR was taken from an adult who received the MenACWY meningococcal vaccine as a control. The sample here was peripheral blood, taken 28 days after the second dose of the MenACWY control vaccine. The rearrangement links TRBV19 to TRBJ2-2; D perhaps matches TRBD1 (5 bases). This CDR3 is CASSIPSRGPGAGELFF. The CDR3 coding sequence is TGTGCCAGTAGTATCCCCAGTAGGGGTCCAGGTGCCGGGGAGCTGTTTTTT. The variable domain in full, completed from reference TRBV19 and TRBJ2-2, reads DGGITQSPKYLFRKEGQNVTLSCEQNLNHDAMYWYRQDPGQGLRLIYYSQIVNDFQKGDIAEGYSVSREKKESFPLTVTSAQKNPTAFYLCASSIPSRGPGAGELFFGEGSRLTVL.